Only a few counts were recorded for the clone carrying this TCR beta chain. Its antigen is still unknown. Assay: immunoSEQ multiplex PCR; the TCRdb copy retains only in-frame clones and omits some. The table includes about 73,000 clones, 92% detected once. Sorting isolated naive CD4 T cells lacking CD45RO and expressing CD62L. This CDR3 region has 13 residues. Germline-derived CDR1 and CDR2 are ENHRY and SYGVKD. V trimming: 5 bases; J trimming: 5 bases; junction bases outside the gene matches: 1. This sample was taken from a study of human versus mouse CDR3 diversity and MHC coevolution. Background on the study: Reported immunoSEQ sensitivity was one in 200,000 T cells, with reduced amplification bias. Notes on the study in general: About 1.7 million TCR beta clonotypes were estimated for humans, the largest repertoire. Mice had fewer CDR3 deletions and insertions than humans on average.

This receptor was obtained from a person aged 30-70 years in good health. The chain recombines TRBV10-3 with TRBJ2-7; 12 bases agree with TRBD2. The sample comprised naive CD4+ T cells from blood. As for subset: CD45RO-negative CD62L-positive naive CD4 T cells. Written as DNA, the CDR3 is TGTGCCATCAGTCGACTAGCGGGAGACGAGCAGTACTTC. It yields the protein CAISRLAGDEQYF.